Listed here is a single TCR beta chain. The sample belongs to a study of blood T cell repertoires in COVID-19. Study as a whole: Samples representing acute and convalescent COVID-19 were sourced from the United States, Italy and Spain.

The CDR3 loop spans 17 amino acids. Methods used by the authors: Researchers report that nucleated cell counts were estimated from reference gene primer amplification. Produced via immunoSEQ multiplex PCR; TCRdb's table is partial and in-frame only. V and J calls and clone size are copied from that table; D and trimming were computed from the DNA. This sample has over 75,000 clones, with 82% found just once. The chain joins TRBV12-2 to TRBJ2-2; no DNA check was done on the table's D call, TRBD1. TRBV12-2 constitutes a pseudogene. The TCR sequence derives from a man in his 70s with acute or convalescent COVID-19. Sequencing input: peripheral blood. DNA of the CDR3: TGTGCAAGTCGCGCCGACCCCGGGACAGGTAACACCGGGGAGCTGTTTTTT. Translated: CASRADPGTGNTGELFF.